This entry lists 12 T cell receptor beta chains sequenced from one sample in a study of blood T cells in healthy people across ages. It was with a sample-barcoded 5' primer and a J-beta primer mix that a second PCR of roughly 6 to 12 cycles was run. From the 5' RACE reads, TCRdb called clonotypes with MiXCR, one entry per CDR3 protein. The data contain 540,000 or so distinct CDR3 sequences, under 55% of them singletons. The sample comprised blood. These receptors were collected from an elderly man in good health.

This sequence joins TRBV10-3 and TRBJ2-3; 8 nucleotides line up with TRBD2. The germline CDR1 and CDR2 sequences are ENHRY and SYGVKD. V was pared by 10 bases and J by 3 bases, with 6 bases of the junction left unmatched. This CDR3 spans 13 amino acids. The CDR3 spells CATKREQTDTQYF. The CDR3 DNA is TGTGCCACCAAGCGGGAGCAAACAGATACGCAGTATTTT.

This clonotype was seen a handful of times. Being one base from a much bigger clone, this may be a read error. V usage is TRBV6-6 and J usage is TRBJ2-7; D is unclear. The CDR3 loop spans 13 amino acids. Germline CDR1 MNHNY, CDR2 SVGAGI (reference sequence). The CDR3 sequence is CASSDSTDYEQYF. The CDR3 DNA sequence: TGTGCCAGCAGTGACTCGACGGACTACGAGCAGTACTTC.

This clonotype showed up many times. The V gene is TRBV6-6, the J gene TRBJ2-5, with 7 positions matching TRBD1. The CDR3 is 11 amino acids. V was pared by 7 bases and J by 13 bases, with 9 bases of the junction left unmatched. Germline-derived CDR1 and CDR2 are MNHNY and SVGAGI (reference sequence). In nucleotides, the CDR3 is TGTGCCAGCAAACAGGGGACCATAGGGTACTTC. This encodes CASKQGTIGYF.

The gene calls are TRBV20-1 and TRBJ1-4; D is perhaps TRBD1 (5 bases). There are 15 residues in the CDR3. Germline values: CDR1 DFQATT, CDR2 SNEGSKA (reference sequence). V was cut by 2 bases and J by 2 bases, with 12 bases left in between. The CDR3, as DNA: TGCAGTGCTAGACCCCCGGGACGGACTAATGAAAAACTGTTTTTT. Protein sequence: CSARPPGRTNEKLFF.

CDR3 coding DNA: TGTGCCAGCAGCAAAGGACAGGGGGGGGAGACCCAGTACTTC. It encodes CASSKGQGGETQYF. The J gene is TRBJ2-4, the V gene TRBV21-1; whether TRBD1, the table's D call, matches the DNA was not checked. The J call may be mistaken, given a closer DNA end match to TRBJ2-5. TRBV21-1 is a pseudogene. The CDR3 length is 14 residues.

The chain joins TRBV29-1 to TRBJ2-1; TRBD2 agrees at 11 bases. The CDR3 sequence is 13 residues long. The germline CDR1 and CDR2 sequences are SQVTM and ANQGSEA. J was trimmed by 5 bases and V by 6 bases; bases with no gene match: 3. CDR3 nucleotide sequence: TGCAGCGTCGGGACTAGCGGAAACAATGAGCAGTTCTTC. Amino acid sequence: CSVGTSGNNEQFF.

This chain joins TRBV7-3 and TRBJ2-1; 8 bases are shared with TRBD2. The CDR3 is 15 amino acids. The V gene's germline CDR1 is SGHTA and CDR2 FQGTGA. Trimming removed 8 bases from V and 7 bases from J; junction bases left unmatched: 13. CDR3 in amino acids: CASSGGLGNRNEQFF. In DNA, the CDR3 is TGTGCCAGCTCGGGGGGACTAGGGAATAGGAATGAGCAGTTCTTC.

The rearrangement joins TRBV5-1 to TRBJ2-5; D gene uncertain. V lost 0 bases, J lost 1 base, and 16 bases lay in between. The CDR3 covers 17 residues. Germline CDR1 reads SGHRS; CDR2 reads YFSETQ. The chain's CDR3 is CASSLGLHSSAQETQYF. The CDR3 DNA sequence: TGCGCCAGCAGCTTGGGATTGCACTCGTCAGCCCAAGAGACCCAGTACTTC.

The chain employs TRBV20-1 and TRBJ2-1; TRBD2 matches 10 bases. The CDR3 runs to 14 residues. The V and J ends lost 8 bases and 6 bases, in that order; junction bases with no gene match: 10. From germline, CDR1 is DFQATT and CDR2 SNEGSKA (reference sequence). The CDR3 region has the DNA TGCAGTAAAGTCAGGACTAGCGGACCCAATGAGCAGTTCTTC. Its translation is CSKVRTSGPNEQFF.

The chain links TRBV7-2 to TRBJ2-7, with 9 positions matching TRBD2. Trimming removed 5 bases from V and 2 bases from J; junction bases left unmatched: 4. Looked up from germline, CDR1 is SGHTA and CDR2 is FQGNSA. There are 14 residues in the CDR3. The CDR3 DNA is TGTGCCAGCAGCCAAGCTAGCGGGGCCTACGAGCAGTACTTC. As protein: CASSQASGAYEQYF. Full variable domain (remainder filled in from reference TRBV7-2 and TRBJ2-7): GAGVSQSPSNKVTEKGKDVELRCDPISGHTALYWYRQSLGQGLEFLIYFQGNSAPDKSGLPSDRFSAERTGGSVSTLTIQRTQQEDSAVYLCASSQASGAYEQYFGPGTRLTVT.

The chain links TRBV10-3 to TRBJ2-2; a weak D match, TRBD1 (6 bases). This CDR3 is 15 amino acids long. The V gene lost 2 bases and the J gene lost 5 bases, with 12 bases spanning the gap. Germline CDR1 ENHRY, CDR2 SYGVKD. The CDR3: CAISEPGEKTGELFF. CDR3 nucleotide sequence: TGTGCCATCAGTGAGCCAGGGGAGAAGACCGGGGAGCTGTTTTTT.

The V and J genes are TRBV29-1 and TRBJ2-1, with D perhaps TRBD1 (6 bases). Trimming cost V 4 bases and J 6 bases, with 16 bases left between them. This CDR3 region has 14 residues. Germline CDR1 is SQVTM and CDR2 is ANQGSEA. The DNA of the CDR3 is TGCAGCGTTGGCGCTAGGACAGACTTCAATGAGCAGTTCTTC. Its protein is CSVGARTDFNEQFF.